One and the same sample provided the 23 T cell receptor beta chains below, sequenced in a study of molecular identifiers for immune sequencing clone quantification (dated by TCRdb to 2016 to 2019). The method was PCR. Sequencing instrument: Illumina HiSeq 4000. The public reads were run again by TCRdb, first through fastp at Q25 and then through MiXCR, and only productive beta chains were kept. When rows share a CDR3 protein, they turn into one entry using the most common DNA and genes. The sample records hundreds of thousands of distinct CDR3 sequences, nearly 20% of which are singletons. The leading ten clones occupy roughly 0.83% of the sample. The sequencing input was naive CD8+ T cells from blood, with Jurkat cell RNA spiked in. The meaning of the sample's cell subset or site label: FACS-sorted CD8+CD4-CCR7+CD45RA+ naive T cells. The receptors here all came from a human donor in good health. Some libraries in this study had Jurkat cell RNA spiked in.

Here the CDR3 DNA reads TGTGCCAGCAGCTTAGGGCCAGGTCTTTGGAACACTGAAGCTTTCTTT. Protein sequence: CASSLGPGLWNTEAFF. The chain combines TRBV7-9 with TRBJ1-1; D is ambiguous. CDR1 and CDR2 from the germline V gene are SEHNR and FQNEAQ (reference sequence). The CDR3 covers 16 residues. With 1 base removed from V and 1 base from J, the gap between germline ends came to 13 bases.

As concerns this clonotype: This could be a read error, since a much larger clone is one nucleotide away. The V and J genes are TRBV28 and TRBJ2-7; TRBD2 matches 9 bases. Germline trimming cut 3 bases from V and 2 bases from J; bases unmatched to any gene: 8. CDR1 MDHEN and CDR2 SYDVKM come from the germline V gene. The CDR3 has 16 residues. The CDR3 reads CASSFLVAGDAYEQYF. The CDR3 bases are TGTGCCAGCAGTTTTTTAGTAGCGGGGGATGCCTACGAGCAGTACTTC.

This clonotype showed up many times. The chain is built from TRBV13 and TRBJ2-3; the match to TRBD2 covers 7 bases. There are 17 residues in the CDR3. CDR1 PRHDT and CDR2 FYEKMQ come from the germline V gene (reference sequence). The ends lost 4 bases at V and 7 bases at J; junction bases unmatched: 17. CDR3 residues: CASSSSVSGASWNTQYF. The DNA of the CDR3 is TGTGCCAGCAGCTCCTCAGTGAGCGGGGCCTCGTGGAATACGCAGTATTTT.

This clonotype was observed at least ten times. The gene calls are TRBV20-1 and TRBJ1-6; D gene uncertain. Trimming shortened V by 1 base and J by 0 bases, and 13 bases separated the two germline ends. CDR1 and CDR2 (germline): DFQATT, SNEGSKA (reference sequence). The CDR3 is 17 residues long. CDR3 DNA sequence: TGCAGTGCTAGAGGAATTAGTGAGAGCTCCTATAATTCACCCCTCCACTTT. It encodes CSARGISESSYNSPLHF.

The chain couples TRBV6-5 to TRBJ2-7; the D gene could be TRBD1 or TRBD2 (5 bases each). This CDR3 has 22 amino acids. The V and J ends lost 0 bases and 1 base respectively, with 31 bases between them. From germline, CDR1 is MNHEY and CDR2 SVGAGI. CDR3 DNA: TGTGCCAGCAGTTACTCCCTCCCCCTACTAGACGGGGAGTGGGGGAGATCCTACGAGCAGTACTTC. Translation: CASSYSLPLLDGEWGRSYEQYF.

This clonotype has at least ten counts. The J gene is TRBJ2-7, the V gene TRBV4-3; 7 nucleotides agree with TRBD2. In germline, CDR1 is LGHNA, CDR2 YSLEER. J was trimmed by 9 bases and V by 5 bases; bases with no gene match: 10. The CDR3 is 13 residues long. The CDR3 nucleotides are TGCGCCAGCAGCAGCGGGGAGCCGCAAGCGCAGTACTTC. Encoded protein: CASSSGEPQAQYF.

The table lists this clonotype with a few counts. This may stem from a read error, because a much larger clone lies one nucleotide away. The chain combines TRBV20-1 with TRBJ1-1; 11 bases match TRBD1. From germline, CDR1 is DFQATT and CDR2 SNEGSKA (reference sequence). The CDR3 totals 17 residues. Written as DNA, the CDR3 is TGCAGTGCTAGAGATAGGACAGGGGGCCCCTTGGGGACTGAAGCTCTCTTT. It yields the protein CSARDRTGGPLGTEALF.

This clonotype was detected many times. The V and J genes are TRBV18 and TRBJ2-7; D is unclear. The CDR3 spans 16 residues. V lost 4 bases and J 7 bases, leaving 23 bases between the germline ends. Germline CDR1 KGHSH, CDR2 LQKENI. In DNA, the CDR3 is TGTGCCAGCTCACTCTCCAAGTGGCCCCCCCGTGAGGAGCAGTACTTC. Translating it yields CASSLSKWPPREEQYF.

The chain has TRBV6-6 and TRBJ2-3; no clear D. CDR3 length equals 16 residues. The ends were cut back, 5 bases at V and 2 bases at J, with 17 bases in the middle. Per the germline V gene, CDR1 is MNHNY and CDR2 is SVGAGI (reference sequence). CDR3 protein: CASSQPLEGPTDTQYF. CDR3 DNA: TGTGCCAGCAGTCAACCGCTAGAAGGGCCCACAGATACGCAGTATTTT.

This clonotype was counted at least ten times. The chain employs TRBV29-1 and TRBJ1-1, with a possible D match to TRBD1 (5 bases). Germline-derived CDR1 and CDR2 are SQVTM and ANQGSEA. V was pared by 5 bases and J by 7 bases, with 11 bases between. The CDR3 length is 11 residues. In DNA form, the CDR3 reads TGCAGCGTTAGGGACGGCTATGAAGCTTTCTTT. It codes for CSVRDGYEAFF.

This clonotype came up a few times. This chain links TRBV15 with TRBJ1-1; TRBD1 matches 10 bases. V gave up 3 bases and J gave up 5 bases; unmatched junction bases: 6. This CDR3 region has 15 residues. Germline loops: CDR1 LNHNV, CDR2 YYDKDF (reference sequence). DNA of the CDR3: TGTGCCACCAGCAGGAGACAGGGGGCAGGGACTGAAGCTTTCTTT. Amino acids: CATSRRQGAGTEAFF. Looking up the rest from reference TRBV15 and TRBJ1-1 gives the full variable domain: DAMVIQNPRYQVTQFGKPVTLSCSQTLNHNVMYWYQQKSSQAPKLLFHYYDKDFNNEADTPDNFQSRRPNTSFCFLDIRSPGLGDTAMYLCATSRRQGAGTEAFFGQGTRLTVV.

The chain couples TRBV19 to TRBJ1-5; D not certain. Germline V lookup: CDR1 LNHDA, CDR2 SQIVND (reference sequence). The CDR3 length is 16 residues. V was pared by 2 bases and J by 4 bases, with 15 bases between. CDR3 bases: TGTGCCAGTAGTATATACTCCCCTGTGGCTAATCAGCCCCAGCATTTT. Translation gives CASSIYSPVANQPQHF.

This clonotype has at least ten counts. This chain joins TRBV7-9 and TRBJ2-7; D tentatively reads TRBD1 or TRBD2 (6 bases each). This CDR3 has 15 amino acids. Trimming shortened V by 5 bases and J by 4 bases, and 18 bases separated the two germline ends. Germline V gene data show CDR1 as SEHNR and CDR2 as FQNEAQ (reference sequence). CDR3 DNA: TGTGCCAGCAGCCCAACAGGGCGGGGAGGTTACGAGCAGTACTTC. This translates into CASSPTGRGGYEQYF.

Notes on this clonotype: This may be a read error, as it is one base from a much larger clone. This chain uses TRBV19 with TRBJ1-5; unclear D gene. CDR3 length: 13 residues. Germline CDR1 is LNHDA and CDR2 is SQIVND (reference sequence). Trimming removed 2 bases at V and 5 bases at J, with 7 bases between. Written as DNA, the CDR3 is TGTGCCAGTAGTATAACCTCGGATCAGCCCCAGCATTTT. This gives the protein CASSITSDQPQHF.

This clonotype has a count of ten or more. The chain employs TRBV20-1 and TRBJ2-7, with a weak D call TRBD1 (6 bases). From germline, CDR1 is DFQATT and CDR2 SNEGSKA (reference sequence). Trimming shortened V by 5 bases and J by 3 bases, and 20 bases separated the two germline ends. The CDR3 length is 15 residues. The CDR3 sequence: CSAHDDRTLGYEQYF. CDR3 nucleotide sequence: TGCAGTGCTCACGATGACAGGACATTGGGCTACGAGCAGTACTTC.

Details on this clonotype: A much larger clone differs from this one at a single base, so this may be a read error. The conserved closing phenylalanine or tryptophan is absent in this CDR3, likely reflecting a read error. V usage is TRBV6-5 and J usage is TRBJ2-6; 10 positions agree with TRBD1. Germline assignment: CDR1 MNHEY and CDR2 SVGAGI. There are 18 residues in the CDR3. V lost 4 bases, J lost 0 bases, and 6 bases stayed unmatched. CDR3 nucleotide sequence: TGTGCCAGCAGTTTATCGGGACAGGGGAACTCTGGGGCCAACGTCCTGACTCTC. The encoded protein is CASSLSGQGNSGANVLTL.

This clonotype was seen at least ten times. The chain has TRBV20-1 and TRBJ2-7, with 9 bases matching TRBD1. In germline, CDR1 is DFQATT, CDR2 SNEGSKA (reference sequence). The CDR3 sequence is 13 residues long. V gave up 5 bases and J gave up 5 bases; unmatched junction bases: 7. CDR3 nucleotide sequence: TGCAGTGCTGATAACAGGGGGCGCGACGAGCAGTACTTC. Its protein is CSADNRGRDEQYF.

As concerns this clonotype: Possible read error: a much larger clone is one base away. The gene calls are TRBV4-1 and TRBJ1-5; possibly TRBD1 for D (6 bases). Near its end, the DNA agrees better with TRBJ2-3, so the J call may be wrong. Looked up from germline, CDR1 is MGHRA and CDR2 is YSYEKL. This CDR3 comprises 15 residues. The CDR3 nucleotides read TGCGCCAGCAGCCGGTTACAGGGTAACAATCAGCCCCAGTATTTT. It yields the protein CASSRLQGNNQPQYF.

V is TRBV19 and J is TRBJ1-5; D may be TRBD1 (5 bases). This CDR3 spans 15 amino acids. Germline V CDR1 and CDR2: LNHDA, SQIVND (reference sequence). Trimming took 3 bases from V and 7 from J, leaving 16 bases between them. CDR3 in amino acids: CASSIVGRADQPQHF. For the CDR3, the DNA is TGTGCCAGTAGTATTGTTGGCAGGGCGGACCAGCCCCAGCATTTT.

This clonotype was counted ten times or more. V is TRBV3-1 and J is TRBJ1-6; D gene uncertain. The CDR3 sequence is 15 residues long. V was trimmed by 0 bases and J by 6 bases, leaving 9 bases between them. Germline CDR1 and CDR2: LGHDT and YNNKEL (reference sequence). The CDR3 protein is CASSQDTFGNSPLHF. The CDR3 DNA sequence: TGTGCCAGCAGCCAAGACACCTTCGGTAATTCACCCCTCCACTTT.

This clonotype was detected many times. The CDR3, as DNA: TGTGCCAGCAGGAGGGAGAGGACAGAGGTTTATAGATTCGGCAATCAGCCCCAGCATTTT. Encoded protein: CASRRERTEVYRFGNQPQHF. The chain carries TRBV28 and TRBJ1-5; maybe TRBD1 (6 bases). CDR1 and CDR2 from the germline V gene are MDHEN and SYDVKM. The CDR3 extends over 20 amino acids. Trimming cost V 6 bases and J 2 bases, with 29 bases left between them.

This clonotype has ten or more counts. J is TRBJ2-3 and V is TRBV28; 11 bases are a match to TRBD2. The CDR3 sequence is 17 residues long. Unmatched junction bases numbered 7, after V lost 5 bases and J lost 0 bases. Germline V lookup: CDR1 MDHEN, CDR2 SYDVKM. In DNA, the CDR3 is TGTGCCAGCAGTACCGGGACTAGCGGAACTAGCACAGATACGCAGTATTTT. Its translation is CASSTGTSGTSTDTQYF.

Concerning this clonotype itself: An end of the junction does not agree with germline; a read error may underlie this. The chain couples TRBV12-3 or TRBV12-4 to TRBJ1-4, with D hard to call. This CDR3 contains 11 residues. CDR3 sequence: CASSLGPKLVF. The CDR3 coding sequence is TGTGCCAGCAGTTTAGGACCAAAACTGGTTTTT.